This is a list of T cell receptor beta chains from one sample in a study of blood T cell repertoires in COVID-19. Method: immunoSEQ multiplex PCR; TCRdb's copy keeps in-frame clones and lacks some. The sample shows hundreds of thousands of clones, 80% to 90% of them seen only once. Material for sequencing was peripheral blood. These receptor sequences come from a woman aged 45-59 years with COVID-19, enrolled during active disease. CDR3s include the opening cysteine and the closing phenylalanine or tryptophan. D genes are given only for firm matches. Clone size is given for some rows only: seen once, a few or many times, or a class if the clone is expanded.

J | V | D | size | length | CDR3 | DNA
TRBJ2-5 | TRBV5-1 | - | - | 16 | CATHLGQSRGGETQYF | TGCGCCACCCACCTTGGTCAGTCTAGGGGGGGAGAGACCCAGTACTTC
TRBJ2-1 | TRBV5-1 | TRBD1 | once | 17 | CASSRDRSRQSYNEQFF | TGCGCCAGCAGCCGGGACAGGTCACGACAATCCTACAATGAGCAGTTCTTC
TRBJ2-1 | TRBV4-3 | TRBD2 | few | 18 | CASSQPSGGTSGENEQFF | TGCGCCAGCAGCCAACCCTCGGGCGGGACTAGCGGGGAGAATGAGCAGTTCTTC
TRBJ1-5 | TRBV25-1 | - | - | 14 | CASSETGIDQPQHF | TGTGCCAGCAGTGAAACAGGGATCGATCAGCCCCAGCATTTT
TRBJ2-2 | TRBV2 | TRBD1 | few | 14 | CASSGDSYTGELFF | TGTGCCAGCAGCGGGGACAGCTACACCGGGGAGCTGTTTTTT
TRBJ2-5 | TRBV28 | - | - | 14 | CASSRAGVQETQYF | TGTGCCAGCAGTCGCGCCGGGGTCCAAGAGACCCAGTACTTC
TRBJ1-1 | TRBV13 | - | - | 12 | CASSLGVSAAFF | TGTGCCAGCAGCTTGGGAGTTTCTGCAGCTTTCTTT
TRBJ2-7 | TRBV18 | TRBD2 | - | 15 | CASSPGAGGPYEQYF | TGTGCCAGCTCCCCAGGCGCGGGAGGGCCGTACGAGCAGTACTTC
TRBJ2-1 | TRBV11-2 | TRBD2 | - | 16 | CASSYTSGGTYNEQFF | TGTGCCAGCAGCTACACTAGCGGGGGTACCTACAATGAGCAGTTCTTC
TRBJ2-7 | TRBV19 | TRBD1 | - | 11 | CASTTGSEQYF | TGTGCCAGCACGACAGGGTCCGAGCAGTACTTC
TRBJ1-1 | TRBV7-2 | - | - | 14 | CASSTSQQNTEAFF | TGTGCCAGCAGCACCTCCCAACAGAACACTGAAGCTTTCTTT
TRBJ2-3 | TRBV27 | - | once | 13 | CASSGLPTDTQYF | TGTGCCAGCAGTGGACTGCCCACAGATACGCAGTATTTT
TRBJ2-1 | TRBV5-1 | TRBD2 | - | 18 | CASSLVLAGGPRNNEQFF | TGCGCCAGCAGCTTGGTCTTAGCGGGAGGGCCGAGAAACAATGAGCAGTTCTTC
TRBJ1-1 | TRBV3-1/TRBV3-2 | TRBD1 | - | 13 | CASSGQGGTEAFF | TGTGCCAGCAGCGGACAGGGAGGGACTGAAGCTTTCTTT
TRBJ2-7 | TRBV5-1 | - | - | 15 | CASSASGSYGYEQYF | TGCGCCAGCAGCGCTTCCGGGAGCTATGGATACGAGCAGTACTTC
TRBJ1-1 | TRBV6-5 | - | - | 13 | CASSYQNTGEAFF | TGTGCCAGCAGTTATCAAAACACGGGTGAAGCTTTCTTT
TRBJ1-5 | TRBV30 | - | - | 18 | CAWSGRAGATHSNQPQHF | TGTGCCTGGAGTGGAAGGGCAGGGGCGACTCATAGCAATCAGCCCCAGCATTTT
TRBJ1-2 | TRBV6-6 | TRBD1 | - | 12 | CASRTGVEGYTF | TGTGCCAGCAGAACAGGGGTTGAAGGCTACACCTTC
TRBJ2-5 | TRBV24-1 | - | - | 10 | CAILQETQYF | TGTGCCATCCTACAAGAGACCCAGTACTTC
TRBJ2-2 | TRBV5-1 | TRBD2 | - | 16 | CASSLTSGGNTGELFF | TGCGCCAGCAGTCTGACTAGCGGGGGAAACACCGGGGAGCTGTTTTTT